What follows is one TCR beta chain and its context. The data originate from a study of control samples from healthy donors and cancer patients. Here immunoSEQ multiplex PCR was the method, and the copy in TCRdb shows in-frame clones only, minus some. This repertoire shows roughly 13,000 clones, about 75% found once; its top ten account for about 8%. V was pared by 3 bases and J by 0 bases, with 13 bases between. The CDR3 length is 16 residues. Germline CDR1 reads SEHNR; CDR2 reads FQNEAQ (reference sequence). This chain connects TRBV7-9 to TRBJ2-3; no definite D call. This clonotype was sampled from a male donor with melanoma. Sequencing was performed on formalin-fixed, paraffin-embedded tissue. The CDR3 loop reads CASSFGVGTSTDTQYF. CDR3 in DNA: TGTGCCAGCAGCTTTGGGGTGGGAACTAGCACAGATACGCAGTATTTT.